The 16 T cell receptor beta chains reported below all come from one sample, sequenced in a study of T cell responses to AZD1222 COVID-19 vaccine. Repertoires were generated with immunoSEQ multiplex PCR, while TCRdb's copy carries only in-frame clones and drops some. The sample consists of roughly 110,000 clones, more than 70% of them appearing once. The input for sequencing was peripheral blood, taken on day 0 of AZD1222 vaccination. Receptors originate from an adult in good health.

The gene calls are TRBV30 and TRBJ2-5; D tentatively fits TRBD1 or TRBD2 (5 bases each). Germline V gene sequence: CDR1 GTSNPN, CDR2 SVGIG (reference sequence). The CDR3 is 13 residues long. Trimming took off 2 bases at V and 1 base at J, with 8 bases between the two ends. CDR3 in amino acids: CAWSLGGQETQYF. In nucleotides, the CDR3 is TGTGCCTGGAGTCTTGGGGGCCAAGAGACCCAGTACTTC.

The V and J genes are TRBV19 and TRBJ2-2; D gene ambiguous. V lost 5 bases and J 7 bases, leaving 23 bases between the germline ends. Per germline, CDR1 LNHDA and CDR2 SQIVND (reference sequence). The CDR3 loop spans 17 amino acids. CDR3: CASSGRTGPSPLGELFF. Written as DNA, the CDR3 is TGTGCCAGTAGTGGCCGAACCGGGCCCTCCCCCCTCGGGGAGCTGTTTTTT.

The CDR3 here is CASSTPLVTEQYF. CDR3 in DNA: TGTGCCAGTAGCACTCCGTTAGTGACCGAGCAGTACTTC. The chain uses TRBV19 and TRBJ2-7; D remains ambiguous. The CDR3 is 13 amino acids. V gave up 6 bases and J gave up 6 bases, with 15 bases separating them. The germline gives CDR1 LNHDA, CDR2 SQIVND (reference sequence).

J is TRBJ2-5 and V is TRBV11-2, with a weak D call TRBD1 (6 bases). Per the germline V gene, CDR1 is SGHAT and CDR2 is FQNNGV. Trimming took 4 bases from V and 2 from J, leaving 23 bases between them. This CDR3 comprises 18 residues. CDR3 nucleotides: TGTGCCAGCAGCTCGTGGTTTGGGCAGGGGCTTTTACAAGAGACCCAGTACTTC. Protein sequence: CASSSWFGQGLLQETQYF.

The V call is TRBV28, the J call TRBJ1-2, with D perhaps matching TRBD1 (6 bases). The germline CDR1 and CDR2 sequences are MDHEN and SYDVKM. The CDR3 extends over 13 amino acids. V was cut by 4 bases and J by 3 bases, with 9 bases left in between. CDR3 nucleotides: TGTGCCAGCAGTTCACCAGGGGACTATGGCTACACCTTC. Its translation: CASSSPGDYGYTF.

The J gene is TRBJ1-1, the V gene TRBV27; TRBD1 agrees at 9 bases. Germline lookup yields CDR1 MNHEY and CDR2 SMNVEV (reference sequence). The CDR3 length is 13 residues. V gave up 6 bases and J gave up 4 bases; unmatched junction bases: 3. The CDR3, as DNA: TGTGCCAGCAGCCGGACAGGGGTCACTGAAGCTTTCTTT. Encoded protein: CASSRTGVTEAFF.

The chain combines TRBV2 with TRBJ1-1; D is ambiguous. The CDR3 is 12 amino acids. Deletions cut 11 bases from V and 0 bases from J, with 10 bases between. Germline V gives CDR1 SNHLY, CDR2 FYNNEI. DNA for the CDR3: TGTGCCTCCAGGCGTTTGAACACTGAAGCTTTCTTT. Residues: CASRRLNTEAFF.

V is TRBV11-3 and J is TRBJ1-2; no clear D gene. The CDR3 is 13 amino acids. V lost 0 bases, J lost 6 bases, and 8 bases lay in between. CDR1 and CDR2 from the germline V gene are SGHNT and YENEEA. The CDR3 loop is CASSLDPEDGYTF. The CDR3 bases are TGTGCCAGCAGCTTAGACCCCGAGGATGGCTACACCTTC.

The V call is TRBV15, the J call TRBJ1-5; 7 bases are shared with TRBD1. The CDR3 has 19 amino acids. Trimming removed 5 bases from V and 0 bases from J; junction bases left unmatched: 16. Germline V gene data show CDR1 as LNHNV and CDR2 as YYDKDF (reference sequence). In DNA, the CDR3 is TGTGCCACCAGCTCGATTTCGGACAGGACCCCTTATAGCAATCAGCCCCAGCATTTT. Translated: CATSSISDRTPYSNQPQHF.

V is TRBV7-6 and J is TRBJ1-4, with 10 nucleotides matching TRBD1. This CDR3 comprises 15 residues. V shed 1 base, J shed 7 bases, and the junction held 3 bases outside the gene matches. Germline lookup yields CDR1 SGHVS and CDR2 FNYEAQ. CDR3 DNA sequence: TGTGCCAGCAGCTTAGTTGGGACAGGGGTTGAAAAACTGTTTTTT. Residues: CASSLVGTGVEKLFF.

The rearrangement links TRBV7-9 to TRBJ2-1, with a possible D match to TRBD1 (6 bases). V shed 5 bases and J shed 2 bases, with 13 bases lying between them. Germline lookup yields CDR1 SEHNR and CDR2 FQNEAQ (reference sequence). The length of the CDR3 is 15 residues. CDR3 nucleotide sequence: TGTGCCAGCAGCGACCGGGACACCGCCTACAATGAGCAGTTCTTC. Its translation: CASSDRDTAYNEQFF. Full variable domain (rest looked up from reference TRBV7-9 and TRBJ2-1): DTGVSQNPRHKITKRGQNVTFRCDPISEHNRLYWYRQTLGQGPEFLTYFQNEAQLEKSRLLSDRFSAERPKGSFSTLEIQRTEQGDSAMYLCASSDRDTAYNEQFFGPGTRLTVL.

V gene TRBV7-2 combines with J gene TRBJ1-5; TRBD1 aligns across 8 bases. The CDR3 is 16 residues long. J lost 6 bases, V lost 1 base, and 8 bases had no gene match. The germline CDR1 and CDR2 sequences are SGHTA and FQGNSA. The CDR3 reads CASSLDPTGVAQPQHF. CDR3 DNA sequence: TGTGCCAGCAGCTTAGATCCGACAGGGGTAGCTCAGCCCCAGCATTTT.

The chain has TRBV9 and TRBJ2-5; possible D gene TRBD2, 5 bases. Deletions cut 2 bases from V and 2 bases from J, with 19 bases between. Germline V gene data show CDR1 as SGDLS and CDR2 as YYNGEE. The CDR3 covers 17 residues. The CDR3 coding sequence is TGTGCCAGCAGCGTCAGCTCCGGGGTAGCCCAGCAAGAGACCCAGTACTTC. Translated: CASSVSSGVAQQETQYF.

A single count supports this clone. The rearrangement joins TRBV7-9 to TRBJ2-2, with D perhaps matching TRBD1 (6 bases). V was clipped by 5 bases and J by 8 bases, with 18 bases between them. Looked up from germline, CDR1 is SEHNR and CDR2 is FQNEAQ (reference sequence). The CDR3 length is 15 residues. The CDR3 bases are TGTGCCAGCAGCCCCCGGACAGCCGTTTTTGGGGAGCTGTTTTTT. This codes for CASSPRTAVFGELFF.

The table lists this clone with a count of one. V is TRBV12-5 and J is TRBJ2-3, with D hard to call. Trimming removed 6 bases from V and 0 bases from J, with 7 bases in between. Germline lookup yields CDR1 LGHNT and CDR2 FRNRAP. CDR3 length: 13 residues. The CDR3 loop reads CASGSDSTDTQYF. As DNA, the CDR3 is TGTGCTAGTGGCTCGGACAGCACAGATACGCAGTATTTT.

The chain couples TRBV19 to TRBJ1-2; possible D gene TRBD1, 6 bases. The CDR3 runs to 15 residues. V was trimmed by 3 bases and J by 7 bases, leaving 18 bases between them. Germline V CDR1 and CDR2: LNHDA, SQIVND (reference sequence). CDR3 residues: CASSISRQAVGGYTF. The CDR3 DNA sequence: TGTGCCAGTAGTATTTCCCGACAGGCAGTGGGTGGCTACACCTTC.